Below, 14 T cell receptor beta chains from the same sample are listed, as sequenced in a study of blood T cell repertoires in COVID-19. The repertoire was sequenced with immunoSEQ multiplex PCR; TCRdb's copy has only in-frame clones and lacks some. The sample yields about 200,000 clones, about nine tenths seen once. Sequenced sample: peripheral blood. The receptors originated from a man younger than 35 with active or convalescent COVID-19.

The genes are TRBV5-1 and TRBJ2-6; 12 bases are a match to TRBD2. This CDR3 is 19 amino acids long. The germline CDR1 and CDR2 sequences are SGHRS and YFSETQ. The trim removed 2 bases at V and 0 bases at J, leaving 6 bases unmatched. The CDR3 is CASSLIGLAGFSGANVLTF. The CDR3 DNA follows: TGCGCCAGCAGCTTAATAGGACTAGCGGGGTTCTCTGGGGCCAACGTCCTGACTTTC.

The rearrangement uses TRBV7-9 and TRBJ2-3, with D perhaps matching TRBD2 (5 bases). Germline V gene sequence: CDR1 SEHNR, CDR2 FQNEAQ (reference sequence). The V gene lost 1 base and the J gene lost 1 base, with 12 bases spanning the gap. CDR3 size: 16 residues. In DNA, the CDR3 is TGTGCCAGCAGCTTAGTAGGCCTAGCCGGCACAGATACGCAGTATTTT. Translating gives CASSLVGLAGTDTQYF.

A single count supports this clone. The chain has TRBV2 and TRBJ2-1; tentatively, D is TRBD1 (6 bases). This CDR3 contains 12 residues. From germline, CDR1 is SNHLY and CDR2 FYNNEI. V was shortened by 5 bases and J by 10 bases, with 12 bases between the two germline ends. The CDR3 DNA reads as TGTGCCAGCAGTCATACAGGGCAAGAGCAGTTCTTC. Translated: CASSHTGQEQFF.

The chain uses TRBV3-1 (or the pseudogene TRBV3-2) and TRBJ1-6, with D unclear. Per the germline V gene, CDR1 is LGHDT and CDR2 is YNNKEL (reference sequence). The CDR3 is made up of 14 amino acids. V was shortened by 3 bases and J by 9 bases, with 12 bases between the two germline ends. For the CDR3, the DNA is TGTGCCAGCAGCCAGGTGGGTCGGGTTTCACCCCTCCACTTT. This sequence encodes CASSQVGRVSPLHF.

The V gene is TRBV18, the J gene TRBJ2-3; TRBD2 agrees at 8 bases. In germline, CDR1 is KGHSH, CDR2 LQKENI. With V trimmed by 5 bases and J by 5 bases, 15 bases remained unmatched. The CDR3 runs 17 residues. The chain's CDR3 is CASSSSAPAGGGDTQYF. In DNA form, the CDR3 reads TGTGCCAGCTCATCTTCGGCACCGGCGGGGGGCGGAGATACGCAGTATTTT.

The chain carries TRBV5-1 and TRBJ2-3, with D possibly TRBD2 on 6 matching bases. Trimming took 5 bases from V and 0 from J, leaving 13 bases between them. The CDR3 length is 15 residues. Germline V CDR1 and CDR2: SGHRS, YFSETQ. The CDR3 DNA follows: TGCGCCAGCAGTCCCGGACTACAAAGCACAGATACGCAGTATTTT. Translated, it gives CASSPGLQSTDTQYF.

This clone appeared a few times. This chain uses TRBV29-1 with TRBJ1-6; the match to TRBD1 covers 8 bases. V dropped 6 bases and J dropped 6; count of bases not matched to a gene: 4. This CDR3 is built from 13 residues. Looked up from germline, CDR1 is SQVTM and CDR2 is ANQGSEA. The chain's CDR3 is CSVETGVNSPLHF. In nucleotides, the CDR3 is TGCAGCGTCGAGACAGGGGTTAATTCACCCCTCCACTTT.

This clone was seen at least ten times. The chain has TRBV9 and TRBJ2-3; D may be TRBD2 (7 bases). Trimming removed 3 bases from V and 6 bases from J, with 17 bases in between. Germline V gene data show CDR1 as SGDLS and CDR2 as YYNGEE. The CDR3 loop spans 15 amino acids. The CDR3 region is CASSGPGGPRDTQYF. In DNA form, the CDR3 reads TGTGCCAGCAGCGGACCCGGGGGGCCGCGCGATACGCAGTATTTT.

This clone was observed a few times. The chain joins TRBV5-5 to TRBJ1-4; maybe TRBD1 (6 bases). The CDR3 is 14 amino acids. The V gene's germline CDR1 is SGHKS and CDR2 YYEKEE (reference sequence). V shed 7 bases and J shed 3 bases, with 13 bases lying between them. CDR3 nucleotides: TGTGCCAGCGAACAGGGTCCGTCTAATGAAAAACTGTTTTTT. Translating gives CASEQGPSNEKLFF.

The sample holds one count of this clone. This sequence joins TRBV21-1 and TRBJ2-5; TRBD2, the table's D call, was not compared with the DNA. TRBV21-1 is reported as a pseudogene. The CDR3 totals 15 residues. The CDR3 coding sequence is TGTGCCAGCAGCAAGAAGCGGGGGGGGCGGGAGACCCAGTACTTC. It is translated as CASSKKRGGRETQYF.

The chain's CDR3 is CASSQGNRLNTEAFF. In nucleotides, the CDR3 is TGTGCCAGCAGCCAAGGGAACAGATTGAACACTGAAGCTTTCTTT. The chain joins TRBV14 to TRBJ1-1; D not certain. Trimming removed 1 base at V and 0 bases at J, with 9 bases between. There are 15 residues in the CDR3. Germline assignment: CDR1 SGHDN and CDR2 FVKESK.

The CDR3 DNA reads TGTGCCACCAGTGACCCGCCGCAGGGAAGAAACACCATATATTTT. This gives the protein CATSDPPQGRNTIYF. The chain has TRBV24-1 and TRBJ1-3, with D perhaps matching TRBD1 (5 bases). The CDR3 spans 15 residues. Germline V gene sequence: CDR1 KGHDR, CDR2 SFDVKD. Trimming cost V 4 bases and J 5 bases, with 14 bases left between them.

This chain links TRBV7-9 with TRBJ1-1, with D tentatively TRBD1 (6 bases). This CDR3 is 13 amino acids long. V lost 7 bases, J lost 2 bases, and 11 bases lay in between. Per the germline V gene, CDR1 is SEHNR and CDR2 is FQNEAQ (reference sequence). The CDR3: CASTQGLNTEAFF. CDR3 coding DNA: TGTGCCAGCACACAGGGCCTCAACACTGAAGCTTTCTTT.

This chain joins TRBV6-1 and TRBJ2-5, with TRBD2 matching 13 bases. V was pared by 3 bases and J by 4 bases, with 5 bases of the junction left unmatched. This CDR3 contains 16 residues. Germline CDR1 and CDR2: MNHNS and SASEGT. The CDR3 is CASSDWTSGGRETQYF. CDR3 DNA: TGTGCCAGCAGTGATTGGACTAGCGGGGGACGAGAGACCCAGTACTTC.